These T cell receptor beta chains were read from a single sample in a study of siplizumab effects on memory and regulatory T cells. Method: immunoSEQ multiplex PCR; TCRdb's copy keeps in-frame clones and lacks some. The sample consists of 70,000 to 95,000 clones, around 97% of them appearing once. Sequencing was done on a sample of naive CD4+ T cells sorted from blood. Source of these receptors: a human donor in good health. CDR3s include the opening cysteine and the closing phenylalanine or tryptophan. Fields, in order: V gene, J gene, clone size, D gene, CDR3 DNA, CDR3 protein. A D gene is named only where the DNA matches it firmly. A row's size may be missing; if present it is once, few, many or a size class.

v_call: TRBV30; j_call: TRBJ1-2; clone_size: -; d_call: TRBD1; cdr3_nt: TGTGCCTGGATCTCGGGACAGTCCTATGGCTACACCTTC; cdr3_aa: CAWISGQSYGYTF
v_call: TRBV25-1; j_call: TRBJ1-2; clone_size: -; d_call: -; cdr3_nt: TGTGCCAGCAGTGGGGTGACCTCGCTCGGCTACACCTTC; cdr3_aa: CASSGVTSLGYTF
v_call: TRBV18; j_call: TRBJ2-7; clone_size: -; d_call: -; cdr3_nt: TGTGCCAGCTCACCAGTATTACCCTACGAGCAGTACTTC; cdr3_aa: CASSPVLPYEQYF
v_call: TRBV19; j_call: TRBJ1-4; clone_size: -; d_call: -; cdr3_nt: TGTGCCAGTAGTACTCCGGAGGGTGAAAAACTGTTTTTT; cdr3_aa: CASSTPEGEKLFF
v_call: TRBV7-9; j_call: TRBJ2-7; clone_size: -; d_call: TRBD1; cdr3_nt: TGTGCCAGCAGCTTCCGAGGACAGGGGGTCTCCAACGAGCAGTACTTC; cdr3_aa: CASSFRGQGVSNEQYF
v_call: TRBV5-5; j_call: TRBJ2-1; clone_size: -; d_call: -; cdr3_nt: TGTGCCAGCAGCTTGGGACAGCTCCCCGAGCAGTTCTTC; cdr3_aa: CASSLGQLPEQFF
v_call: TRBV6-1; j_call: TRBJ2-7; clone_size: -; d_call: -; cdr3_nt: TGTGCCAGCAGTGAAAGGCGAGATCCTACCTACGAGCAGTACTTC; cdr3_aa: CASSERRDPTYEQYF
v_call: TRBV7-2; j_call: TRBJ1-6; clone_size: -; d_call: -; cdr3_nt: TGTGCCAGCAGACGGGACCGAGCCTCCTATAATTCACCCCTCCACTTT; cdr3_aa: CASRRDRASYNSPLHF
v_call: TRBV9; j_call: TRBJ2-7; clone_size: -; d_call: TRBD2; cdr3_nt: TGTGCCAGCAGCAAAGCGGGGGCCTCCTACGAGCAGTACTTC; cdr3_aa: CASSKAGASYEQYF
v_call: TRBV27; j_call: TRBJ1-2; clone_size: -; d_call: -; cdr3_nt: TGTGCCAGCAGTAGGGGGAGTGGCTACACCTTC; cdr3_aa: CASSRGSGYTF
v_call: TRBV23-1; j_call: TRBJ2-6; clone_size: -; d_call: -; cdr3_nt: TGCGCCAGCAGTCCAGGCAGGGAACCCGGGGCCAACGTCCTGACTTTC; cdr3_aa: CASSPGREPGANVLTF
v_call: TRBV6-5; j_call: TRBJ2-1; clone_size: -; d_call: -; cdr3_nt: TGTGCCAGCTACTGGGGGAATGAGCAGTTCTTC; cdr3_aa: CASYWGNEQFF
v_call: TRBV5-1; j_call: TRBJ2-5; clone_size: -; d_call: -; cdr3_nt: TGCGCCAGCAGCTCAGGGGGGGCCGGGGAGACCCAGTACTTC; cdr3_aa: CASSSGGAGETQYF
v_call: TRBV13; j_call: TRBJ2-7; clone_size: -; d_call: -; cdr3_nt: TGTGCCAGCAGCTTGCGGACTCTCTACGAGCAGTACTTC; cdr3_aa: CASSLRTLYEQYF
v_call: TRBV30; j_call: TRBJ2-2; clone_size: -; d_call: TRBD2; cdr3_nt: TGTGCCTGTGGGACTAGCGGGGGGCTTAACACCGGGGAGCTGTTTTTT; cdr3_aa: CACGTSGGLNTGELFF
v_call: TRBV9; j_call: TRBJ2-3; clone_size: -; d_call: -; cdr3_nt: TGTGCCAGCAGCGTAGAAGGTAGGCGGACAGATACGCAGTATTTT; cdr3_aa: CASSVEGRRTDTQYF
v_call: TRBV6-5; j_call: TRBJ1-2; clone_size: -; d_call: TRBD1; cdr3_nt: TGTGCCAGCAGTTACTCCGGGACAGCGTACACCTTC; cdr3_aa: CASSYSGTAYTF
v_call: TRBV7-2; j_call: TRBJ1-2; clone_size: once; d_call: TRBD1; cdr3_nt: TGTGCCAGCACCGGGACAGCCAGTAACTATGGCTACACCTTC; cdr3_aa: CASTGTASNYGYTF
v_call: TRBV15; j_call: TRBJ1-1; clone_size: -; d_call: -; cdr3_nt: TGTGCCACCAGCAGAGTGTCCGGGGTCAACACTGAAGCTTTCTTT; cdr3_aa: CATSRVSGVNTEAFF
v_call: TRBV7-9; j_call: TRBJ1-2; clone_size: -; d_call: -; cdr3_nt: TGTGCCAGCAGCCCGGGACAAGTCTTTGGCTACACCTTC; cdr3_aa: CASSPGQVFGYTF
v_call: TRBV4-2; j_call: TRBJ2-7; clone_size: -; d_call: -; cdr3_nt: TGTGCCAGCAGCCAACCCCAGCGGGCACCCTATGAGCAGTACTTC; cdr3_aa: CASSQPQRAPYEQYF
v_call: TRBV6-1; j_call: TRBJ1-2; clone_size: once; d_call: -; cdr3_nt: TGTGCCAGCAGTTACAGTTATGGCTACACCTTC; cdr3_aa: CASSYSYGYTF
v_call: TRBV6-4; j_call: TRBJ1-6; clone_size: -; d_call: -; cdr3_nt: TGTGCCAGCAGTGACTCCGAAGGGTTACTTAGTTCACCCCTCCACTTT; cdr3_aa: CASSDSEGLLSSPLHF
v_call: TRBV7-2; j_call: TRBJ1-1; clone_size: -; d_call: -; cdr3_nt: TGTGCCAGCAGCATTAACCGGATTGAAGCTTTCTTT; cdr3_aa: CASSINRIEAFF
v_call: TRBV4-2; j_call: TRBJ1-2; clone_size: -; d_call: -; cdr3_nt: TGTGCCAGCAGCCCCTACTGGGACACAAGCTATGGCTACACCTTC; cdr3_aa: CASSPYWDTSYGYTF
v_call: TRBV2; j_call: TRBJ2-3; clone_size: -; d_call: TRBD2; cdr3_nt: TGTGCCAGCAGTCCCCTTGTCGGGCTAGAGCGGGGGGGCCGGTCAGATACGCAGTATTTT; cdr3_aa: CASSPLVGLERGGRSDTQYF
v_call: TRBV7-2; j_call: TRBJ1-3; clone_size: -; d_call: -; cdr3_nt: TGTGCCAGCAGCTTAGGGCATGCTGGAAACACCATATATTTT; cdr3_aa: CASSLGHAGNTIYF
v_call: TRBV9; j_call: TRBJ2-1; clone_size: once; d_call: -; cdr3_nt: TGTGCCAGCAGCGTAGGACAATACAATGAGCAGTTCTTC; cdr3_aa: CASSVGQYNEQFF
v_call: TRBV6-5; j_call: TRBJ2-3; clone_size: -; d_call: -; cdr3_nt: TGTGCCAGCAGAGGCGGTGGCCCCAGTACGCAGTATTTT; cdr3_aa: CASRGGGPSTQYF
v_call: TRBV7-2; j_call: TRBJ2-7; clone_size: -; d_call: -; cdr3_nt: TGTGCCAGCAGCTCACCAGAAACTTACGAGCAGTACTTC; cdr3_aa: CASSSPETYEQYF
v_call: TRBV7-2; j_call: TRBJ1-4; clone_size: -; d_call: -; cdr3_nt: TGTGCCAGCAGCTTAGCCAGTACTGGTGAAAAACTGTTTTTT; cdr3_aa: CASSLASTGEKLFF
v_call: TRBV7-2; j_call: TRBJ1-5; clone_size: -; d_call: TRBD1; cdr3_nt: TGTGCCAGCAGCTCGGGGACAGAACGCAATCAGCCCCAGCATTTT; cdr3_aa: CASSSGTERNQPQHF
v_call: TRBV5-1; j_call: TRBJ2-7; clone_size: -; d_call: TRBD2; cdr3_nt: TGCGCCAGCAGCTTGGTCAGGGACTACTACGAGCAGTACTTC; cdr3_aa: CASSLVRDYYEQYF
v_call: TRBV11-3; j_call: TRBJ2-2; clone_size: -; d_call: -; cdr3_nt: TGTGCCAGCAGCTTAGGGGGCCGGAACACCGGGGAGCTGTTTTTT; cdr3_aa: CASSLGGRNTGELFF
v_call: TRBV10-3; j_call: TRBJ2-3; clone_size: -; d_call: TRBD1; cdr3_nt: TGTGCCACTACGCCGGGACAGAAGTCAGCAGATACGCAGTATTTT; cdr3_aa: CATTPGQKSADTQYF
v_call: TRBV5-1; j_call: TRBJ1-5; clone_size: -; d_call: TRBD1; cdr3_nt: TGCGCCAGCAGCTTGGAGGGACAGGGGAATCAGCCCCAGCATTTT; cdr3_aa: CASSLEGQGNQPQHF
v_call: TRBV2; j_call: TRBJ2-2; clone_size: -; d_call: -; cdr3_nt: TGTGCCAGCAGCCCTACGACCGGACAAGGGGAGCTGTTTTTT; cdr3_aa: CASSPTTGQGELFF